What follows is one T cell receptor beta chain and its context. The antigen is not known. These data are taken from a study of T cell responses to AZD1222 COVID-19 vaccine. Notes on the study in general: Spike-specific TCR breadth and depth rose after two AZD1222 doses. Baseline seropositives among AZD1222 recipients totaled only 5 to 7.

The CDR3 spans 15 residues. V was pared by 3 bases and J by 8 bases, with 17 bases between. Germline V gene lookup returns CDR1 KGHSH and CDR2 LQKENI. TCRdb keeps only in-frame clones here, not all; method: immunoSEQ multiplex PCR. The sample lists around 140,000 clones; roughly 89% were seen once. The clonotype originates from an adult in good health. The source material was peripheral blood, sampled on day 0 of AZD1222 vaccination. The chain couples TRBV18 to TRBJ2-4; D ambiguous. Written as DNA, the CDR3 is TGTGCCAGCTCACCCCCCGGGCGGAGCGCGGACATTCAGTACTTC. Its protein product is CASSPPGRSADIQYF. Full variable domain (outside the CDR3, taken from reference TRBV18 and TRBJ2-4): NAGVMQNPRHLVRRRGQEARLRCSPMKGHSHVYWYRQLPEEGLKFMVYLQKENIIDESGMPKERFSAEFPKEGPSILRIQQVVRGDSAAYFCASSPPGRSADIQYFGAGTRLSVL.